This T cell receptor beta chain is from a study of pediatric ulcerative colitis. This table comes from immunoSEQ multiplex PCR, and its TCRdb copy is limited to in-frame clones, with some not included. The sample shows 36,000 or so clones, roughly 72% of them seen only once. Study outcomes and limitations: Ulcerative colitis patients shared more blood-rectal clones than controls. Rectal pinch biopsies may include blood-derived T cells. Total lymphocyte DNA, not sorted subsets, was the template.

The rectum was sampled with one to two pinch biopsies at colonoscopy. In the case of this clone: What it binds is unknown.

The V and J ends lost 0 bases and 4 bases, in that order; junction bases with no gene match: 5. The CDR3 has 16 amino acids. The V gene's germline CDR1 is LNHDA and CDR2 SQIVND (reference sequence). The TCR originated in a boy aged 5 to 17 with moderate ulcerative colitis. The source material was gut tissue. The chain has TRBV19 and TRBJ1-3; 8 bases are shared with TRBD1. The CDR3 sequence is CASSIERTGSGNTIYF. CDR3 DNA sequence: TGTGCCAGTAGTATAGAAAGGACAGGGTCAGGAAACACCATATATTTT. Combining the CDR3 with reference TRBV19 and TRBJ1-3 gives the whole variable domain DGGITQSPKYLFRKEGQNVTLSCEQNLNHDAMYWYRQDPGQGLRLIYYSQIVNDFQKGDIAEGYSVSREKKESFPLTVTSAQKNPTAFYLCASSIERTGSGNTIYFGEGSWLTVV.